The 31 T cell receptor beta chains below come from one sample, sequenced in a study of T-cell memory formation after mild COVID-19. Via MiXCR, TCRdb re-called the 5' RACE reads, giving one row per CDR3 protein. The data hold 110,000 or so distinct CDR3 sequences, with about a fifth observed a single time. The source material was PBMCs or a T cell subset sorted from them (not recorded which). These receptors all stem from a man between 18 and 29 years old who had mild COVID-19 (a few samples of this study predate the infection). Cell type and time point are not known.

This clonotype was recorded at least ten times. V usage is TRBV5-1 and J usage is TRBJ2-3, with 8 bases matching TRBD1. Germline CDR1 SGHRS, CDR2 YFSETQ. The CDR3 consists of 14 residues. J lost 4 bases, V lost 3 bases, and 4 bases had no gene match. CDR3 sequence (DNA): TGCGCCAGCAGCTCGGCAGGGGGCGCAGATACGCAGTATTTT. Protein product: CASSSAGGADTQYF.

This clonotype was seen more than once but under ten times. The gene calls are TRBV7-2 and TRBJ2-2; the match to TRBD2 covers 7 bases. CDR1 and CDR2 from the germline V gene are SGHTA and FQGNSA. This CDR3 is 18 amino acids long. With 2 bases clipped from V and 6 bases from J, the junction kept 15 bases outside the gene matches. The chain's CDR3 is CASSLSWSASGTPGELFF. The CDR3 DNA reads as TGTGCCAGCAGCTTAAGTTGGTCGGCTAGCGGAACCCCCGGGGAGCTGTTTTTT.

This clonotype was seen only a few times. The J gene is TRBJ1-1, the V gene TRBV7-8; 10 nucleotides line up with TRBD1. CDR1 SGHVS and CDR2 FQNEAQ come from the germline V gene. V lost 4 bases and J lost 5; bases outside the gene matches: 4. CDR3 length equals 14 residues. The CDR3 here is CASSSWTGGTEAFF. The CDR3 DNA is TGTGCCAGCAGCTCCTGGACAGGGGGAACTGAAGCTTTCTTT.

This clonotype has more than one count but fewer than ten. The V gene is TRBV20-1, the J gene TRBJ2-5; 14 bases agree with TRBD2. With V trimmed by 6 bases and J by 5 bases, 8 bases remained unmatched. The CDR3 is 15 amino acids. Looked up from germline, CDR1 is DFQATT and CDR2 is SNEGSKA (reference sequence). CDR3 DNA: TGCAGTGCCGGAGGACTAGCGGGGGGAGTGGAGACCCAGTACTTC. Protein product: CSAGGLAGGVETQYF.

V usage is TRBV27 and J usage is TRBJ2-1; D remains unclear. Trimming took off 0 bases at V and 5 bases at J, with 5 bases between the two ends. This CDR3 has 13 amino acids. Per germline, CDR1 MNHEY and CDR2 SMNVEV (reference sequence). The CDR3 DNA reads TGTGCCAGCAGTTTATCGCTGAACAATGAGCAGTTCTTC. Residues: CASSLSLNNEQFF.

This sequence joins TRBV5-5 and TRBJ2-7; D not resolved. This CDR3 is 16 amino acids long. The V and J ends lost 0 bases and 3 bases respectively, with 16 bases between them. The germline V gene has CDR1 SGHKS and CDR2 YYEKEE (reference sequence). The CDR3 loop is CASSLEGRSEHYEQYV. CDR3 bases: TGTGCCAGCAGCTTGGAGGGTCGCAGTGAGCACTACGAGCAGTACGTC.

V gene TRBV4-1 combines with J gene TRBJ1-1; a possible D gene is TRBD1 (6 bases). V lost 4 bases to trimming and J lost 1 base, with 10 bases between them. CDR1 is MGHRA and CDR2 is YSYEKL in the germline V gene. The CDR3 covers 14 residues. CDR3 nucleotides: TGCGCCAGCAGCCCGTGGGACACGAACACTGAAGCTTTCTTT. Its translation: CASSPWDTNTEAFF.

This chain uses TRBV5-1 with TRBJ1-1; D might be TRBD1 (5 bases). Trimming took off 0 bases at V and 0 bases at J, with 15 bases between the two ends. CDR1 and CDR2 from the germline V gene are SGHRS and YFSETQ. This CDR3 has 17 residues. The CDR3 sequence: CASSLAGTEIMNTEAFF. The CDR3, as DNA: TGCGCCAGCAGCTTGGCGGGGACGGAGATCATGAACACTGAAGCTTTCTTT.

The CDR3 nucleotides read TGCGCCAGCAGCCATCTACCCCCGGTGGGAGATAACACAGATACGCAGTATTTT. As protein: CASSHLPPVGDNTDTQYF. V and J are TRBV4-1 and TRBJ2-3; maybe TRBD2 (5 bases). Between the trimmed V and J ends, which lost 3 bases and 2 bases, there was a span of 21 bases. This CDR3 comprises 18 residues. Per germline, CDR1 MGHRA and CDR2 YSYEKL.

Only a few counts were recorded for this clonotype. The CDR3 sequence is CASSITGGEETQYF. CDR3 nucleotides: TGTGCCAGTAGTATAACAGGAGGAGAAGAGACCCAGTACTTC. The chain recombines TRBV19 with TRBJ2-5; D might be TRBD1 or TRBD2, each matching 5 bases. The CDR3 contains 14 residues. With 2 bases removed from V and 3 bases from J, the gap between germline ends came to 10 bases. The V gene's germline CDR1 is LNHDA and CDR2 SQIVND (reference sequence).

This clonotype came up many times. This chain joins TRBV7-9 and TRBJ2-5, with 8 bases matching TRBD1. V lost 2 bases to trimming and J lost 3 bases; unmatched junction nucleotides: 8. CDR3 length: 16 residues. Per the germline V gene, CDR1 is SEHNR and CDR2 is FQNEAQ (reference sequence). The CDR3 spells CASSLPSTGAEETQYF. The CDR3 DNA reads TGTGCCAGCAGCTTACCTTCGACAGGGGCGGAAGAGACCCAGTACTTC.

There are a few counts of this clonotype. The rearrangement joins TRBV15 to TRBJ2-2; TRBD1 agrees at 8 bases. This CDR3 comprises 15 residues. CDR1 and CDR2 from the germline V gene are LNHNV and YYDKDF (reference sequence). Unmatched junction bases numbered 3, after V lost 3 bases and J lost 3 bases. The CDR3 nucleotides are TGTGCCACCAGCAGGGAGACAGGGGACACCGGGGAGCTGTTTTTT. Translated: CATSRETGDTGELFF. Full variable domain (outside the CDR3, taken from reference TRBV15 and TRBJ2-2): DAMVIQNPRYQVTQFGKPVTLSCSQTLNHNVMYWYQQKSSQAPKLLFHYYDKDFNNEADTPDNFQSRRPNTSFCFLDIRSPGLGDTAMYLCATSRETGDTGELFFGEGSRLTVL.

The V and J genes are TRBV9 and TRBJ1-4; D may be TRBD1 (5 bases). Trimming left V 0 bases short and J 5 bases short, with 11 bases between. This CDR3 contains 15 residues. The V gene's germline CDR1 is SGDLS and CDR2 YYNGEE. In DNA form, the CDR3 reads TGTGCCAGCAGCGTAGGCGGACAAACGAATGAAAAACTGTTTTTT. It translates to CASSVGGQTNEKLFF.

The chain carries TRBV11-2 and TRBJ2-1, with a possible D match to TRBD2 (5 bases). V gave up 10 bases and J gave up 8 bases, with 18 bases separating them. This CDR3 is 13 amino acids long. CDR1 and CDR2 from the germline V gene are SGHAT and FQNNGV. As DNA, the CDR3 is TGTGCCACCCAGGTGTCCGGGATGTATGAGCAGTTCTTC. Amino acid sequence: CATQVSGMYEQFF.

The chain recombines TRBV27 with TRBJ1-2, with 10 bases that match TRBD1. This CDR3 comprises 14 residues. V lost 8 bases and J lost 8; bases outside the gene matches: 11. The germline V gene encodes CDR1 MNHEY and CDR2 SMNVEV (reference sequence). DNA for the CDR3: TGTGCCAGCTCACCCGGGACAGGGGTGTTGGGCTACACCTTC. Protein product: CASSPGTGVLGYTF.

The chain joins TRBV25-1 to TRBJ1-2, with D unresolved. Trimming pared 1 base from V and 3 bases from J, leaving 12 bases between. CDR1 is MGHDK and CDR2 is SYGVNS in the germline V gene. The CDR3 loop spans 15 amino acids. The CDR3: CASSEWARSDYGYTF. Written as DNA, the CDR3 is TGTGCCAGCAGTGAATGGGCCAGGAGTGACTATGGCTACACCTTC.

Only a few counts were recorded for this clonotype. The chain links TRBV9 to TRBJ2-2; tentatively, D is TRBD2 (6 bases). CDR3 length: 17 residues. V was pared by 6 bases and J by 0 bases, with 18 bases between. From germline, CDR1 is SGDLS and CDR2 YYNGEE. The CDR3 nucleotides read TGTGCCAGCAACTACCCATCTGGCGGGGCGAACACCGGGGAGCTGTTTTTT. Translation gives CASNYPSGGANTGELFF.

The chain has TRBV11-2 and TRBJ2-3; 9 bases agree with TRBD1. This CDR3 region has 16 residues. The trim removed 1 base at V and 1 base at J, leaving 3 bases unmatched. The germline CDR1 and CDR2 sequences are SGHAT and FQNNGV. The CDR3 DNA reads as TGTGCCAGCAGCTTAGGCCGGGACAGGGGCACAGATACGCAGTATTTT. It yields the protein CASSLGRDRGTDTQYF.

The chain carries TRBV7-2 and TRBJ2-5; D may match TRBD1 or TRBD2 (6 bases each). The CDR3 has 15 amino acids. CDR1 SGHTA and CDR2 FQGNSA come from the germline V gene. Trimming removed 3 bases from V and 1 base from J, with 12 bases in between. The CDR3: CASSFVSGAQETQYF. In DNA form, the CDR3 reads TGTGCCAGCAGCTTCGTTTCGGGGGCCCAAGAGACCCAGTACTTC.

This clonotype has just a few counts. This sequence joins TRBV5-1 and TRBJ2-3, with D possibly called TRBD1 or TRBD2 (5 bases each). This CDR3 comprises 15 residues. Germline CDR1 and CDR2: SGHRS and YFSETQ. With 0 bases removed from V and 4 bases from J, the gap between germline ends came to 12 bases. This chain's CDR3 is CASSLGDPGPDTQYF. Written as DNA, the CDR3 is TGCGCCAGCAGCTTGGGGGACCCGGGTCCAGATACGCAGTATTTT.

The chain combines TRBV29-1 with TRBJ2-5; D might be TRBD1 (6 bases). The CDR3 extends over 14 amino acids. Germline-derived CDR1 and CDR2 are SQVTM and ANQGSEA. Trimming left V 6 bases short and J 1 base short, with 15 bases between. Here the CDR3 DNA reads TGCAGCGTCGGAACTTGGGGGCTCCAAGAGACCCAGTACTTC. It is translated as CSVGTWGLQETQYF.

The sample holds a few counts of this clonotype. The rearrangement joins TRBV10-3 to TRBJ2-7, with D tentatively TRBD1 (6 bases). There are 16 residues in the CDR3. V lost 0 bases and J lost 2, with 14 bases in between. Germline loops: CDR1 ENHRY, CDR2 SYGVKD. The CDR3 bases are TGTGCCATCAGTGAGTCATTGGCAGGGGTGGCCTACGAGCAGTACTTC. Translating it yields CAISESLAGVAYEQYF.

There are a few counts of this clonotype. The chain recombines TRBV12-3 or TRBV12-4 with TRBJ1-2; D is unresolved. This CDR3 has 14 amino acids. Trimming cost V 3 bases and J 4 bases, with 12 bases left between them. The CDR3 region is CASSFWGSGYGYTF. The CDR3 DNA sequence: TGTGCCAGCAGTTTTTGGGGATCTGGCTATGGCTACACCTTC.

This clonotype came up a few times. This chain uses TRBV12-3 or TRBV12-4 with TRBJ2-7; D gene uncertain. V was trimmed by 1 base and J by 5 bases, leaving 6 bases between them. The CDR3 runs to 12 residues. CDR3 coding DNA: TGTGCCAGCAGTTTAGGTAGAAACGAGCAGTACGTC. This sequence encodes CASSLGRNEQYV.

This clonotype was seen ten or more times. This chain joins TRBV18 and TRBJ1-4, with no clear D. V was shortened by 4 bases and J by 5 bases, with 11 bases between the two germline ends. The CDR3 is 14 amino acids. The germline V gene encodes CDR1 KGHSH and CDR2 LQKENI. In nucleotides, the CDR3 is TGTGCCAGCTCACGGCGGAGAGAAAATGAAAAACTGTTTTTT. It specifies CASSRRRENEKLFF. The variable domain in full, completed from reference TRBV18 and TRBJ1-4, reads NAGVMQNPRHLVRRRGQEARLRCSPMKGHSHVYWYRQLPEEGLKFMVYLQKENIIDESGMPKERFSAEFPKEGPSILRIQQVVRGDSAAYFCASSRRRENEKLFFGSGTQLSVL.

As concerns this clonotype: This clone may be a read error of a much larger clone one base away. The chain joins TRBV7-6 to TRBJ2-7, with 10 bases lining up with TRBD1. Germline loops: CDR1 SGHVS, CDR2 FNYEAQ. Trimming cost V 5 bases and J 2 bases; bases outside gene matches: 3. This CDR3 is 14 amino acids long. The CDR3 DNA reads TGTGCCAGCAGCCAGGGACAGGGGACCTACGAGCAGTACTTC. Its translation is CASSQGQGTYEQYF.

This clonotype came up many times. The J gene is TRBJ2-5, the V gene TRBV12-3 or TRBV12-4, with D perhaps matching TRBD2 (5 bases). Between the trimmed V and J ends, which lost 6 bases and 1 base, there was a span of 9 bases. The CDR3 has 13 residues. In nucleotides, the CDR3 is TGTGCCAGCAGCACGGGAACCCAAGAGACCCAGTACTTC. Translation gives CASSTGTQETQYF.

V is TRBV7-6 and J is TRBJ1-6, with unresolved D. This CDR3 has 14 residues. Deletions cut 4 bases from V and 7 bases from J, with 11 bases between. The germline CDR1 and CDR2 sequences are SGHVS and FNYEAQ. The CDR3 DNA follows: TGTGCCAGCAGCTCAGCGGTCTGGAATTCACCCCTCCACTTT. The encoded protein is CASSSAVWNSPLHF.

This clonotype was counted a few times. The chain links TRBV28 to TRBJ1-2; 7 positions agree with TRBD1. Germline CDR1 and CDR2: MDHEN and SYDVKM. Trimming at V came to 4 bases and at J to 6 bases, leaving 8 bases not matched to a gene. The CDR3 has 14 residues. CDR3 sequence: CASSSQRGPDGYTF. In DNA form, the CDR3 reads TGTGCCAGCAGTTCCCAGAGGGGGCCGGATGGCTACACCTTC.

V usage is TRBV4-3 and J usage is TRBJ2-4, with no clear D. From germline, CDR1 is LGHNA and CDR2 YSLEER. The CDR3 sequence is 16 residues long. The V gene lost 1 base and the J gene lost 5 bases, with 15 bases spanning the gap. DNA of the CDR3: TGCGCCAGCAGCCAAGCATTCGAGTCCGCCCAAAACATTCAGTACTTC. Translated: CASSQAFESAQNIQYF.

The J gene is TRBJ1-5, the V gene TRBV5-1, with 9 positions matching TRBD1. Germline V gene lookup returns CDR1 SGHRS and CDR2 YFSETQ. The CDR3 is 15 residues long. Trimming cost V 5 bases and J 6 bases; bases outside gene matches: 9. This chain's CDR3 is CASSFVTGGSQPQHF. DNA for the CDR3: TGCGCCAGCAGTTTCGTCACAGGGGGCTCTCAGCCCCAGCATTTT.